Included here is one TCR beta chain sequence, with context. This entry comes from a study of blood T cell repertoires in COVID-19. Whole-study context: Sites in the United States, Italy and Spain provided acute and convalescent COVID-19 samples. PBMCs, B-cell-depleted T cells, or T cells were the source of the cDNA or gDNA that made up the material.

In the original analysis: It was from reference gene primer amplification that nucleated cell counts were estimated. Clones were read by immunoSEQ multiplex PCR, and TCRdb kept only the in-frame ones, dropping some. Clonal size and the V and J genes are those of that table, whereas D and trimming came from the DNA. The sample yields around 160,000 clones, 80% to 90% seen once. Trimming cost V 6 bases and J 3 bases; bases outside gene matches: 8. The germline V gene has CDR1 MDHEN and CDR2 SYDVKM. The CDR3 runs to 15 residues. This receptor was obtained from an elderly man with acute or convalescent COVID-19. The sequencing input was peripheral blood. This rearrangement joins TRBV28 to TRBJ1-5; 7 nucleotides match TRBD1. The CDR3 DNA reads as TGTGCCAGCAGCCCCCGGGACAGCTTCAATCAGCCCCAGCATTTT. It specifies CASSPRDSFNQPQHF.